The rows below give T cell receptor beta chains drawn from one sample of a study of blood T cell repertoires in COVID-19. Here immunoSEQ multiplex PCR was the method, and the copy in TCRdb shows in-frame clones only, minus some. The sample gives tens of thousands of clones, roughly four fifths of which show up once; around 4.5% is in the top ten. Source material: peripheral blood. All receptors come from a woman aged 60 to 75 with acute or convalescent COVID-19. CDR3s include the opening cysteine and the closing phenylalanine or tryptophan.

v_call: TRBV5-6
j_call: TRBJ1-2
cdr3_aa: CASSLDRGDGYTF

v_call: TRBV7-2
j_call: TRBJ2-1
cdr3_aa: CASRDRDNYNEQFF

v_call: TRBV2
j_call: TRBJ1-1
cdr3_aa: CASRAGQEPNTEAFF

v_call: TRBV6-5
j_call: TRBJ2-6
cdr3_aa: CASRPGAGANVLTF

v_call: TRBV12-3/TRBV12-4
j_call: TRBJ1-1
cdr3_aa: CASSSSSDRQAFF

v_call: TRBV4-1
j_call: TRBJ1-1
cdr3_aa: CASSQDMAGGIEAFF

v_call: TRBV7-9
j_call: TRBJ2-7
cdr3_aa: CASSRFLPPYEQYF

v_call: TRBV12-5
j_call: TRBJ2-7
cdr3_aa: CASEGEGRYEQYF

v_call: TRBV19
j_call: TRBJ2-4
cdr3_aa: CASKRQETNIQYF

v_call: TRBV6-5
j_call: TRBJ2-2
cdr3_aa: CASTRTGRGTGELFF

v_call: TRBV5-1
j_call: TRBJ2-5
cdr3_aa: CASSLGLSEPETQYF

v_call: TRBV2
j_call: TRBJ1-4
cdr3_aa: CASTLPTGQDKLFF

v_call: TRBV16
j_call: TRBJ1-2
cdr3_aa: CASSPQGQDYGYTF

v_call: TRBV7-9
j_call: TRBJ2-1
cdr3_aa: CASSLRSNEQFF

v_call: TRBV21-1
j_call: TRBJ2-5
cdr3_aa: CASNSQGCQETQYF

v_call: TRBV5-1
j_call: TRBJ1-2
cdr3_aa: CASSFGPGASYGYTF

v_call: TRBV5-6
j_call: TRBJ1-1
cdr3_aa: CASSLEQGVLHAAEAFF

v_call: TRBV5-6
j_call: TRBJ2-1
cdr3_aa: CASSFIGGGYNEQFF

v_call: TRBV5-1
j_call: TRBJ2-7
cdr3_aa: CASSLQGSGDEQYF

v_call: TRBV7-8
j_call: TRBJ1-5
cdr3_aa: CASSLRWESNQPQHF

v_call: TRBV2
j_call: TRBJ1-1
cdr3_aa: CASSEDRGSTEAFF

v_call: TRBV7-2
j_call: TRBJ1-1
cdr3_aa: CASRLGSGNMNTEAFF

v_call: TRBV9
j_call: TRBJ1-3
cdr3_aa: CASSPSGGSGNTIYF

v_call: TRBV5-6
j_call: TRBJ2-7
cdr3_aa: CASSLARTGDLYEQYF

v_call: TRBV7-2
j_call: TRBJ2-5
cdr3_aa: CASSTRLAGGLGETQYF

v_call: TRBV3-1/TRBV3-2
j_call: TRBJ1-2
cdr3_aa: CASSQARGDYGYTF

v_call: TRBV18
j_call: TRBJ1-1
cdr3_aa: CASSPRKVNTEAFF

v_call: TRBV7-9
j_call: TRBJ1-1
cdr3_aa: CARLDRDTEAFF

v_call: TRBV21-1
j_call: TRBJ1-1
cdr3_aa: CASLKDTSNTEAFF

v_call: TRBV5-8
j_call: TRBJ1-2
cdr3_aa: CASSLVQGRSIFGYTF

v_call: TRBV6-5
j_call: TRBJ1-2
cdr3_aa: CASSHLGDANYGYTF

v_call: TRBV9
j_call: TRBJ2-3
cdr3_aa: CASSVVGGSDTQYF

v_call: TRBV28
j_call: TRBJ1-1
cdr3_aa: CASSLYGRDTEAFF

v_call: TRBV18
j_call: TRBJ1-2
cdr3_aa: CASSPPPKTGYGYTF

v_call: TRBV9
j_call: TRBJ1-1
cdr3_aa: CASSPRQASTEAFF

v_call: TRBV5-5
j_call: TRBJ2-7
cdr3_aa: CASSSGGNYEQYF

v_call: TRBV7-9
j_call: TRBJ2-1
cdr3_aa: CASRSGTRYEQFF

v_call: TRBV5-1
j_call: TRBJ2-7
cdr3_aa: CASSLERASYEQYF

v_call: TRBV2
j_call: TRBJ2-6
cdr3_aa: CASTTGGAGANVLTF

v_call: TRBV7-2
j_call: TRBJ2-3
cdr3_aa: CASSRTSGRYTDTQYF

v_call: TRBV6-1
j_call: TRBJ1-2
cdr3_aa: CASSEGSWGRKGNGYTF

v_call: TRBV5-1
j_call: TRBJ1-1
cdr3_aa: CASSLIRQVPAEAFF

v_call: TRBV6-5
j_call: TRBJ1-2
cdr3_aa: CASTSGRVGGYTF

v_call: TRBV15
j_call: TRBJ1-6
cdr3_aa: CATSRDLADRNSPLHF

v_call: TRBV9
j_call: TRBJ1-2
cdr3_aa: CASSAGHDDGYTF

v_call: TRBV6-8
j_call: TRBJ2-5
cdr3_aa: CASSYLTGGGTSGSFDETQYF

v_call: TRBV5-1
j_call: TRBJ1-1
cdr3_aa: CASSLGSGTEAFF

v_call: TRBV18
j_call: TRBJ1-2
cdr3_aa: CASSPNLGEDGYTF

v_call: TRBV3-1/TRBV3-2
j_call: TRBJ2-7
cdr3_aa: CASSHTGLSRASSYEQYF

v_call: TRBV2
j_call: TRBJ2-1
cdr3_aa: CASRNQGAREQFF

v_call: TRBV2
j_call: TRBJ2-5
cdr3_aa: CASSEGLVETQYF

v_call: TRBV27
j_call: TRBJ2-3
cdr3_aa: CASSYGASDTQYF

v_call: TRBV12-3/TRBV12-4
j_call: TRBJ1-2
cdr3_aa: CASSSTGGGYTF